The 24 T cell receptor beta chains reported below all come from one sample, sequenced in a study of control samples from healthy donors and cancer patients. Measured with immunoSEQ multiplex PCR; TCRdb has only the in-frame clones, and not every one. The table lists roughly 220,000 clones, around 94% of them singletons. The source material was blood. These receptors originate from a man aged 45-65 years in good health.

V is TRBV5-1 and J is TRBJ2-3; 7 positions agree with TRBD1. There are 15 residues in the CDR3. The J segment lost 1 base and the V segment lost 4 bases, leaving 6 bases of the junction unmatched. CDR1 and CDR2 from the germline V gene are SGHRS and YFSETQ. The CDR3 is CASSPGQWGTDTQYF. In DNA form, the CDR3 reads TGCGCCAGCAGCCCGGGACAGTGGGGCACAGATACGCAGTATTTT.

This sequence joins TRBV2 and TRBJ1-1; D unclear. V lost 0 bases, J lost 4 bases, and 12 bases lay in between. The CDR3 length is 15 residues. Germline loops: CDR1 SNHLY, CDR2 FYNNEI. The CDR3 DNA reads TGTGCCAGCAGTGAAGCCCTATATGGAACCACTGAAGCTTTCTTT. Residues: CASSEALYGTTEAFF.

This chain joins TRBV6-2 or TRBV6-3 and TRBJ1-1; TRBD1 is a possible D gene (5 bases). The germline V gene has CDR1 MNHEY and CDR2 SVGEGT. V dropped 1 base and J dropped 5 bases, with 14 bases sitting between them. This CDR3 contains 15 residues. CDR3 protein: CASSYFRAGGTEAFF. CDR3 coding DNA: TGTGCCAGCAGTTACTTTAGGGCCGGGGGGACTGAAGCTTTCTTT.

This sequence joins TRBV19 and TRBJ1-5, with TRBD1 matching over 9 bases. The V segment lost 6 bases and the J segment 6 bases; nucleotides outside the gene matches: 12. This CDR3 has 16 amino acids. Germline assignment: CDR1 LNHDA and CDR2 SQIVND (reference sequence). The CDR3 nucleotides read TGTGCCAGTAGCCCAACAGGGGGCGCGGGTAGTCAGCCCCAGCATTTT. It translates to CASSPTGGAGSQPQHF.

The CDR3 coding sequence is TGTGCCAGCAGCGTAGGGGGCCTCGGGGGCACCAAAAACATTCAGTACTTC. Amino acid sequence: CASSVGGLGGTKNIQYF. The rearrangement joins TRBV9 to TRBJ2-4; D possibly matches TRBD1 or TRBD2 (6 bases each). V was trimmed by 0 bases and J by 2 bases, leaving 15 bases between them. Germline values: CDR1 SGDLS, CDR2 YYNGEE. The CDR3 has 17 residues.

This clone occurred once. This rearrangement joins TRBV14 to TRBJ1-5; D not certain. The germline gives CDR1 SGHDN, CDR2 FVKESK. This CDR3 is 13 amino acids long. Trimming removed 3 bases from V and 3 bases from J, with 6 bases in between. This CDR3 is CASSQFINQPQHF. For the CDR3, the DNA is TGTGCCAGCAGCCAGTTTATCAATCAGCCCCAGCATTTT.

The chain joins TRBV28 to TRBJ1-2; a possible D gene is TRBD1 (5 bases). V gave up 5 bases and J gave up 10 bases, with 17 bases separating them. The CDR3 has 13 residues. Germline CDR1 reads MDHEN; CDR2 reads SYDVKM. This CDR3 is CASSVGTIPPYTF. CDR3 bases: TGTGCCAGCAGTGTCGGGACCATTCCACCCTACACCTTC.

The V and J genes are TRBV5-4 and TRBJ2-7; TRBD1 agrees at 9 bases. Trimming at V came to 0 bases and at J to 1 base, leaving 5 bases not matched to a gene. The V gene's germline CDR1 is SGHNT and CDR2 YYREEE (reference sequence). The CDR3 loop spans 16 amino acids. The CDR3 DNA follows: TGTGCCAGCAGCTTGGGGACAGGGGTTGGATCCTACGAGCAGTACTTC. It codes for CASSLGTGVGSYEQYF.

This clone has only one observation. The chain couples TRBV9 to TRBJ1-3, with 8 bases fitting TRBD1. The J segment lost 0 bases and the V segment lost 3 bases, leaving 11 bases of the junction unmatched. This CDR3 is built from 18 residues. The germline gives CDR1 SGDLS, CDR2 YYNGEE. This CDR3 reads CASSGLRGQAHSGNTIYF. CDR3 nucleotides: TGTGCCAGCAGCGGACTACGGGGACAGGCGCACTCTGGAAACACCATATATTTT. The full variable domain, in which reference TRBV9 and TRBJ1-3 provide the parts outside the CDR3, is DSGVTQTPKHLITATGQRVTLRCSPRSGDLSVYWYQQSLDQGLQFLIQYYNGEERAKGNILERFSAQQFPDLHSELNLSSLELGDSALYFCASSGLRGQAHSGNTIYFGEGSWLTVV.

This rearrangement joins TRBV15 to TRBJ1-2, with TRBD1 as a possible D gene (5 bases). The CDR3 extends over 13 amino acids. V was cut by 5 bases and J by 4 bases, with 11 bases left in between. The germline V gene has CDR1 LNHNV and CDR2 YYDKDF (reference sequence). The CDR3 nucleotides read TGTGCCACCAGCTCGGCAGGGACCTATGGCTACACCTTC. This sequence encodes CATSSAGTYGYTF.

This chain joins TRBV6-5 and TRBJ1-6, with a tentative D call TRBD1 (6 bases). Between the trimmed V and J ends, which lost 0 bases and 10 bases, there was a span of 13 bases. CDR1 MNHEY and CDR2 SVGAGI come from the germline V gene. This CDR3 region has 15 residues. The CDR3 loop is CASSYSDSQRSPLHF. CDR3 sequence (DNA): TGTGCCAGCAGTTACTCGGACAGTCAAAGATCACCCCTCCACTTT.

The chain joins TRBV6-5 to TRBJ1-5; D might be TRBD1 (5 bases). V was shortened by 5 bases and J by 6 bases, with 11 bases between the two germline ends. Germline lookup yields CDR1 MNHEY and CDR2 SVGAGI. The CDR3 covers 13 residues. CDR3 loop: CASSTLGAQPQHF. The CDR3 nucleotides are TGTGCCAGCAGTACATTAGGGGCTCAGCCCCAGCATTTT.

The chain joins TRBV29-1 to TRBJ2-7; no clear D. Trimming pared 4 bases from V and 6 bases from J, leaving 16 bases between. Germline CDR1 and CDR2: SQVTM and ANQGSEA. The CDR3 spans 13 residues. The CDR3 coding sequence is TGCAGCGTTGCTTCGAGACCCCACGGCGAGCAGTACTTC. This sequence encodes CSVASRPHGEQYF.

The chain is built from TRBV4-3 and TRBJ2-1; 11 nucleotides match TRBD2. The germline V gene has CDR1 LGHNA and CDR2 YSLEER. J was trimmed by 9 bases and V by 4 bases; bases with no gene match: 14. There are 17 residues in the CDR3. CDR3 bases: TGCGCCAGCAGCCCAGGGGCTAGCGGGGGGCTGGGGGGTGAGCAGTTCTTC. Its protein is CASSPGASGGLGGEQFF.

The sample holds one count of this clone. This chain joins TRBV4-1 and TRBJ1-1, with D perhaps matching TRBD1 (5 bases). This CDR3 is 17 amino acids long. Germline CDR1 and CDR2: MGHRA and YSYEKL. V shed 2 bases and J shed 3 bases, with 19 bases lying between them. The CDR3 DNA reads TGCGCCAGCAGCCAATTGGGGGGGAGGGTCCGGGACACTGAAGCTTTCTTT. Translation: CASSQLGGRVRDTEAFF.

The rearrangement joins TRBV5-6 to TRBJ2-1; 8 bases line up with TRBD1. CDR1 SGHDT and CDR2 YYEEEE come from the germline V gene. The CDR3 is made up of 16 amino acids. Losses at the gene ends were 3 bases for V and 1 base for J; bases not matched to a gene: 6. In nucleotides, the CDR3 is TGTGCCAGCAGCTCCCTGGGGACAGGTTCCTACAATGAGCAGTTCTTC. Its protein is CASSSLGTGSYNEQFF.

V is TRBV27 and J is TRBJ1-2, with 8 bases lining up with TRBD1. V was pared by 4 bases and J by 8 bases, with 9 bases of the junction left unmatched. Germline V gives CDR1 MNHEY, CDR2 SMNVEV (reference sequence). The CDR3 contains 14 residues. CDR3 in amino acids: CASSSQGAARGYTF. The CDR3 DNA reads as TGTGCCAGCAGTTCCCAGGGGGCAGCTCGAGGCTACACCTTC.

The chain employs TRBV18 and TRBJ1-4; a weak D match, TRBD1 (6 bases). V lost 3 bases and J 7 bases, leaving 12 bases between the germline ends. This CDR3 is 14 amino acids long. Germline values: CDR1 KGHSH, CDR2 LQKENI. CDR3 nucleotides: TGTGCCAGCTCACCCGACAGGATTAGTGAAAAACTGTTTTTT. This sequence encodes CASSPDRISEKLFF.

This clone was counted once. The rearrangement joins TRBV6-6 to TRBJ2-7; D is perhaps TRBD2 (6 bases). Trimming stripped 2 bases from V and 3 bases from J, with 14 bases between. This CDR3 is built from 15 residues. In germline, CDR1 is MNHNY, CDR2 SVGAGI (reference sequence). CDR3 region: CASSYPVGGNYEQYF. The CDR3 nucleotides are TGTGCCAGCAGTTACCCCGTGGGGGGAAACTACGAGCAGTACTTC.

The V call is TRBV11-2, the J call TRBJ1-6; 9 bases are shared with TRBD1. V shed 4 bases, J shed 9 bases, and the junction held 7 bases outside the gene matches. This CDR3 is 15 amino acids long. Looked up from germline, CDR1 is SGHAT and CDR2 is FQNNGV. The CDR3 DNA reads TGTGCCAGCAGCTCCGGGGGGACAGGGAGTTCACCCCTCCACTTT. Its protein product is CASSSGGTGSSPLHF.

This chain connects TRBV6-1 to TRBJ1-4, with D maybe TRBD1 (6 bases). Germline V lookup: CDR1 MNHNS, CDR2 SASEGT. This CDR3 region has 17 residues. V was shortened by 0 bases and J by 3 bases, with 14 bases between the two germline ends. In DNA form, the CDR3 reads TGTGCCAGCAGTGAAGCCTTTAGGGGGTGGGCTAATGAAAAACTGTTTTTT. Encoded protein: CASSEAFRGWANEKLFF.

The chain couples TRBV7-9 to TRBJ1-5, with 7 nucleotides matching TRBD1. This CDR3 has 17 amino acids. Trimming cost V 8 bases and J 2 bases; bases outside gene matches: 15. The germline CDR1 and CDR2 sequences are SEHNR and FQNEAQ (reference sequence). The CDR3 protein is CASSLNLQGDGNQPQHF. The CDR3 DNA is TGTGCCAGCTCCTTGAACCTTCAGGGGGATGGCAATCAGCCCCAGCATTTT.

The chain recombines TRBV7-3 with TRBJ1-2, with 11 nucleotides matching TRBD1. The CDR3 is made up of 14 amino acids. V trimming: 6 bases; J trimming: 8 bases; junction bases outside the gene matches: 8. Per the germline V gene, CDR1 is SGHTA and CDR2 is FQGTGA. The CDR3 sequence: CASRVAGQGDGYTF. In DNA form, the CDR3 reads TGTGCCAGCAGAGTTGCGGGACAGGGGGACGGCTACACCTTC.

The V and J genes are TRBV6-5 and TRBJ2-7, with 7 bases aligning to TRBD1. The CDR3 is 14 amino acids. V was pared by 6 bases and J by 7 bases, with 12 bases of the junction left unmatched. Per the germline V gene, CDR1 is MNHEY and CDR2 is SVGAGI. The CDR3 loop reads CASSLNTGVGEQYF. CDR3 DNA sequence: TGTGCCAGCAGCCTGAATACAGGGGTGGGGGAGCAGTACTTC.